This T cell receptor beta chain was retrieved from a study of T cell responses to AZD1222 COVID-19 vaccine. This clone is labeled as medium-sized. The assay was immunoSEQ multiplex PCR, and TCRdb's table has in-frame clones only and misses some. The sample carries roughly 100,000 clones, more than 70% recorded once. The sample consisted of peripheral blood, taken on day 0 of AZD1222 vaccination. The sequence came from an adult in good health.

The CDR3 loop reads CASSEFSGDIYEQYF. The CDR3 region has the DNA TGTGCCAGCAGTGAATTTAGCGGGGATATTTACGAGCAGTACTTC. The V call is TRBV2, the J call TRBJ2-7; 8 bases map to TRBD2. The CDR3 extends over 15 amino acids. V lost 2 bases, J lost 4 bases, and 7 bases stayed unmatched. Germline CDR1 is SNHLY and CDR2 is FYNNEI. Full variable domain (rest looked up from reference TRBV2 and TRBJ2-7): EPEVTQTPSHQVTQMGQEVILRCVPISNHLYFYWYRQILGQKVEFLVSFYNNEISEKSEIFDDQFSVERPDGSNFTLKIRSTKLEDSAMYFCASSEFSGDIYEQYFGPGTRLTVT.